Reported below is one TCR beta chain. Its specificity is unknown. Synthesis of TCR cDNA relied on 5'RACE template switching, which attached a universal primer site and UMIs. TCRdb re-derived calls from the 5' RACE reads in MiXCR, one entry per CDR3 protein. Of about 120,000 distinct CDR3 sequences listed, 13% to 15% were seen once; the top ten hold roughly 45%. The data derive from a study of T cells after yellow fever vaccination. Study outcomes and limitations: In FACS-sorted repertoires, abundant clonotypes from the bulk population could appear as contaminants.

The junction had 16 bases not matched to a gene; V was cut back by 3 bases and J by 2 bases. The CDR3 has 20 residues. Source: CD8+ T cells sorted from PBMCs, taken 5 days after the yellow fever booster vaccination. The genes are TRBV12-3 or TRBV12-4 and TRBJ2-7; 13 nucleotides match TRBD2. The TCR originated in a man aged 18 to 30 who received the YFV17D yellow fever vaccine. In nucleotides, the CDR3 is TGTGCCAGCAGTTTTCTCTCCAGGGGACTAGCGGGGCCCACAACCTACGAGCAGTACTTC. It encodes CASSFLSRGLAGPTTYEQYF.